This record covers a single T cell receptor (beta chain). Without the conserved terminal phenylalanine or tryptophan, this CDR3 likely stems from a read error. The DNA is left out, because the CDR3 cannot be placed on it with certainty; the CDR3 is given as TCRdb lists it. Germline CDR1 reads SGHTA; CDR2 reads FQGNSA. From its first to its last residue, the CDR3 has 13 amino acids. PCR used 60 Vbeta primers and 13 Jbeta primers. Sequencing used immunoSEQ multiplex PCR; TCRdb keeps in-frame clones, though not all of them. The data show about 170,000 clones, with about 80% seen just once and 2% to 2.5% held by the top ten. These data come from a study of cytomegalovirus exposure and HLA in healthy donors.

This sequence was found in a woman between 45 and 65 years old in good health and CMV-seronegative. This rearrangement joins TRBV7-2 to TRBJ2-7; the table names TRBD2, a call not compared with the DNA. The sequencing input was PBMCs. The CDR3 region is CASSCQGGAPDFP.